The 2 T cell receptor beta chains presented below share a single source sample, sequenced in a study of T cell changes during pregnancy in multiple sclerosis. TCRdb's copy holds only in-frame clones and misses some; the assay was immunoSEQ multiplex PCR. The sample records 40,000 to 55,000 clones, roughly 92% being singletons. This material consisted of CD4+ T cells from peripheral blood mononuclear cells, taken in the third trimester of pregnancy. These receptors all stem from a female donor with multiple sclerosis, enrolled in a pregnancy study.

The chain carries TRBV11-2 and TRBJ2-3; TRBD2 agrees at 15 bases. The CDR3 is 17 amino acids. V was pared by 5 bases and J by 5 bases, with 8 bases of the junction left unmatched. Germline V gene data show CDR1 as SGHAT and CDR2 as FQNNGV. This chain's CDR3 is CASSQGTSGGRGDTQYF. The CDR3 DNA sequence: TGTGCCAGCAGCCAGGGGACTAGCGGGGGGCGCGGAGATACGCAGTATTTT.

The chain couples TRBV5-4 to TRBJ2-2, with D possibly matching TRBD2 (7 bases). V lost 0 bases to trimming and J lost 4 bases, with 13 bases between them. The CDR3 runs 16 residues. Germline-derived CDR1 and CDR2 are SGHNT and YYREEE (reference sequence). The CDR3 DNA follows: TGTGCCAGCAGCTTGGGGGGGGGACAAAGCACCGGGGAGCTGTTTTTT. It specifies CASSLGGGQSTGELFF.